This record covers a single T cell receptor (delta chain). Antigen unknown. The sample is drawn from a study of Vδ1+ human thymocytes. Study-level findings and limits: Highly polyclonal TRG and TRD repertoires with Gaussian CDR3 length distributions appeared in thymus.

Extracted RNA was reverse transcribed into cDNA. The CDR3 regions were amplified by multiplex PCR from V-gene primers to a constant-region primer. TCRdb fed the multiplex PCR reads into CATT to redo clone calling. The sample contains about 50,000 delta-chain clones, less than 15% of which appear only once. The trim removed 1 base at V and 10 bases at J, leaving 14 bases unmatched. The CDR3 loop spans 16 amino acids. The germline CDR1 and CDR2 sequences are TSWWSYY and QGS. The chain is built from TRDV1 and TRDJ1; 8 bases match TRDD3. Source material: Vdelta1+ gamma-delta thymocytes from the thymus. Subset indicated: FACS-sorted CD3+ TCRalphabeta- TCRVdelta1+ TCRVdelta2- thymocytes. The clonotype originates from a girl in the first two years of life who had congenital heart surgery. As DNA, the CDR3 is TGTGCTCTTGGGGAACGGTACAGTGTCTGGGATACGGGACTCATCTTT. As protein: CALGERYSVWDTGLIF.